The clone carrying this T cell receptor (beta chain) was observed once. The source of the sample is a study of blood T cell repertoires in COVID-19. Across the study: COVID-19 samples from acute and convalescent phases originated in the United States, Italy and Spain. PBMCs, B-cell-depleted T cells, or T cells were the source of the cDNA or gDNA that made up the material.

In the original analysis: Cell counts per sample came from amplifying reference gene primers. The method was immunoSEQ multiplex PCR; TCRdb's version includes in-frame clones alone and lacks a portion of them. That table furnishes V, J and clone size, whereas the DNA furnished D and trimming. The sample contains fewer than 250,000 clones, 80% to 95% of which appear only once. V lost 7 bases and J lost 0; bases outside the gene matches: 6. Per germline, CDR1 SGHTA and CDR2 FQGNSA. This CDR3 contains 15 residues. Recruited during active infection, patients (from Seattle) were subsequently followed longitudinally.

The source material was peripheral blood. This TCR was sampled from a man in his thirties or forties with COVID-19, enrolled during active disease. V is TRBV7-2 and J is TRBJ2-3, with 8 nucleotides matching TRBD1. In DNA, the CDR3 is TGTGCCAGCACCAAGACAGGGGATAGCACAGATACGCAGTATTTT. As protein: CASTKTGDSTDTQYF.